This TCR beta chain was recorded in a study of human T cells and chemical hapten exposure. Study summary: Throughout a study of 20 to 30 weeks, patients underwent weekly scalp administration of diphenylcyclopropenone doses. Affected patients, primarily female, had alopecia areata, totalis or universalis.

Many counts were recorded for this clonotype. As to time point: pre-sensitization, week 0. Treatment: therapeutic diphenylcyclopropenone sensitization with weekly scalp DPC. CDR1 and CDR2 (germline): MNHNY, SVGAGI (reference sequence). This CDR3 contains 15 residues. V dropped 6 bases and J dropped 4; count of bases not matched to a gene: 9. What the library attached to individual cDNA molecules were unique molecular identifiers. TCRdb processed the RACE reads anew with MiXCR; each CDR3 protein has one entry. The sample yields about 70,000 distinct CDR3 sequences, about 10% seen once. The TCR sequence derives from a woman aged 45-59 years with alopecia areata. Some clones in this sample may be carry-over from other donors' samples. J is TRBJ1-2 and V is TRBV6-6; TRBD1 matches 9 bases. Sample: whole blood, taken in connection with sensitization to the hapten diphenylcyclopropenone (DPC). In DNA form, the CDR3 reads TGTGCCAGCAGATTCACAGGGGGCGAGGCCTATGGCTACACCTTC. Protein product: CASRFTGGEAYGYTF.